Reported below is one TCR beta chain. What it binds is unknown. This specimen comes from a study of cytomegalovirus exposure and HLA in healthy donors. About the study: Ancestry clustering placed roughly 86% of under 450 genotyped donors in the Caucasian-associated cluster.

Every donor was a healthy person donating bone marrow. The primer mix had 60 Vbeta and 13 Jbeta primers. The repertoire was sequenced with immunoSEQ multiplex PCR; TCRdb's copy has only in-frame clones and lacks some. The repertoire holds some 90,000 clones, just over 75% seen once, with about 0.53% in the top ten. Study findings and constraints: Links to common viral pathogens appeared, in a later analysis, for several of the most significant clusters. Through in vitro validation, three CMV-associated chains were shown to be specific for CMV antigens.

After removal of 2 bases from V and 4 bases from J, the junction contained 6 bases not matched to a gene. Germline CDR1 and CDR2: MGHDK and SYGVNS. This CDR3 region has 15 residues. The rearrangement links TRBV25-1 to TRBJ2-5, with TRBD2 identical over 8 bases. The sample comprised PBMCs. The origin of this receptor is a man aged 25-45 years in good health and CMV-seronegative. CDR3: CASSEKREPPETQYF. The CDR3 nucleotides read TGTGCCAGCAGTGAAAAGCGGGAGCCCCCAGAGACCCAGTACTTC.